This T cell receptor beta chain stems from a study of PD-1 blockade in classical Hodgkin lymphoma. Assay used: immunoSEQ multiplex PCR; TCRdb lists only in-frame clones, some missing. The sample carries about 20,000 clones, approximately 88% recorded once. The CDR3 runs 18 residues. Per germline, CDR1 SGHAT and CDR2 FQNNGV. V trimming: 1 base; J trimming: 0 bases; junction bases outside the gene matches: 7. Broader study findings: By C4D1, CD4+ diversity increased significantly, especially in complete responders. Complete responders' baseline diversity resembled that of newly diagnosed patients. Undefined causes, possibly disease activity or prior therapy, underlie the repertoire differences.

Time point here: cycle 4 day 1 (C4D1), after more than five weeks of nivolumab. Each and every patient relapsed after autologous stem cell transplantation, and patients got differing brentuximab vedotin exposure. Researchers pulled CD8+ T cells out of thawed PBMCs using magnetic negative selection. Best overall response was complete response, partial response or progressive disease in these relapsed/refractory classical Hodgkin lymphoma patients. A remark on this clone: The antigen remains unidentified.

The sequencing used CD8+ T cells from blood, collected before the fourth cycle of nivolumab. The V gene is TRBV11-2, the J gene TRBJ2-2; 8 bases agree with TRBD2. The receptor's source is a human donor with classical Hodgkin lymphoma. The CDR3 loop is CASSLGRGALANTGELFF. The DNA of the CDR3 is TGTGCCAGCAGCTTAGGGCGGGGGGCACTCGCGAACACCGGGGAGCTGTTTTTT.